These T cell receptor beta chains were read from a single sample in a study of blood T cell repertoires in COVID-19. Produced via immunoSEQ multiplex PCR; TCRdb's table is partial and in-frame only. The table shows approximately 120,000 clones, with roughly 91% occurring only once. The sequenced material came from peripheral blood. The receptors shown here come from a human donor with acute or convalescent COVID-19. The donor label of this sample is uncertain. The CDR3 runs from the conserved cysteine through the conserved F or W. Each record gives: clone size, D gene, V gene, J gene, CDR3 protein, CDR3 DNA. D genes are given only for firm matches. Rows may omit the clone size; those that give it use once, few, many or a size class.

abundance: .
d_gene: .
v_gene: TRBV4-1
j_gene: TRBJ2-1
CDR3aa: CASSYTDMLPYNEQFF
CDR3nt: TGCGCCAGCAGCTATACCGACATGCTACCCTACAATGAGCAGTTCTTC

abundance: once
d_gene: TRBD1
v_gene: TRBV28
j_gene: TRBJ1-5
CDR3aa: CASSSPGQGYQPQHF
CDR3nt: TGTGCCAGCAGTTCCCCCGGACAGGGATATCAGCCCCAGCATTTT

abundance: .
d_gene: .
v_gene: TRBV7-9
j_gene: TRBJ1-2
CDR3aa: CASSFGSGNRGYGYTF
CDR3nt: TGTGCCAGCAGCTTCGGCTCTGGGAATCGGGGCTATGGCTACACCTTC

abundance: .
d_gene: .
v_gene: TRBV11-3
j_gene: TRBJ2-3
CDR3aa: CASSLGLSGSTDTQYF
CDR3nt: TGTGCCAGCAGCTTAGGCCTGAGCGGGAGCACAGATACGCAGTATTTT

abundance: .
d_gene: .
v_gene: TRBV28
j_gene: TRBJ2-3
CDR3aa: CASSWADTQYF
CDR3nt: TGTGCCAGCAGTTGGGCGGATACGCAGTATTTT

abundance: .
d_gene: TRBD2
v_gene: TRBV11-2
j_gene: TRBJ2-1
CDR3aa: CASSLDRGGRRQFF
CDR3nt: TGTGCCAGCAGCTTAGATCGAGGCGGGAGGAGGCAGTTCTTC

abundance: .
d_gene: TRBD2
v_gene: TRBV11-2
j_gene: TRBJ2-5
CDR3aa: CASSTRTSRGEGETQYF
CDR3nt: TGTGCCAGCAGCACCAGGACGAGCCGTGGGGAGGGGGAGACCCAGTACTTC

abundance: .
d_gene: .
v_gene: TRBV6-6
j_gene: TRBJ2-1
CDR3aa: CASSYSLTSNEQFF
CDR3nt: TGTGCCAGCAGTTACTCGCTGACTAGCAATGAGCAGTTCTTC

abundance: .
d_gene: TRBD2
v_gene: TRBV5-1
j_gene: TRBJ2-1
CDR3aa: CASRGTNYNEQFF
CDR3nt: TGCGCCAGCCGGGGGACTAATTACAATGAGCAGTTCTTC

abundance: .
d_gene: .
v_gene: TRBV12-2
j_gene: TRBJ2-1
CDR3aa: CASRPTRTGTRVFYEQFF
CDR3nt: TGTGCAAGTCGCCCCACGAGGACCGGGACTAGAGTTTTCTATGAGCAGTTCTTC

abundance: .
d_gene: .
v_gene: TRBV28
j_gene: TRBJ2-7
CDR3aa: CASSSGQGNEQYF
CDR3nt: TGTGCCAGCAGTTCCGGTCAGGGTAACGAGCAGTACTTC

abundance: .
d_gene: .
v_gene: TRBV28
j_gene: TRBJ1-1
CDR3aa: CASIKLGGGTEAFF
CDR3nt: TGTGCCAGCATTAAGTTGGGAGGGGGGACTGAAGCTTTCTTT

abundance: once
d_gene: .
v_gene: TRBV19
j_gene: TRBJ2-7
CDR3aa: CASSIQVRGEQYF
CDR3nt: TGTGCCAGTAGTATTCAAGTAAGGGGCGAGCAGTACTTC

abundance: .
d_gene: .
v_gene: TRBV19
j_gene: TRBJ1-2
CDR3aa: CASSLPRAPGEDGYTF
CDR3nt: TGTGCCAGTAGTCTTCCCAGGGCGCCCGGAGAGGATGGCTACACCTTC

abundance: .
d_gene: .
v_gene: TRBV5-1
j_gene: TRBJ1-1
CDR3aa: CASSLAGLAFF
CDR3nt: TGCGCCAGCAGCTTGGCAGGGTTAGCTTTCTTT

abundance: .
d_gene: TRBD2
v_gene: TRBV11-2
j_gene: TRBJ2-3
CDR3aa: CASSLGLRGGTDTQYF
CDR3nt: TGTGCCAGCAGCTTAGGTCTGCGGGGGGGGACAGATACGCAGTATTTT

abundance: .
d_gene: TRBD1
v_gene: TRBV5-1
j_gene: TRBJ1-4
CDR3aa: CASRTGPSKEKLFF
CDR3nt: TGCGCCAGCCGGACAGGTCCTTCGAAGGAAAAACTGTTTTTT

abundance: .
d_gene: .
v_gene: TRBV12-3/TRBV12-4
j_gene: TRBJ2-1
CDR3aa: CASSRYPYNEQFF
CDR3nt: TGTGCCAGCAGTCGTTATCCCTACAATGAGCAGTTCTTC

abundance: .
d_gene: TRBD1
v_gene: TRBV10-3
j_gene: TRBJ2-3
CDR3aa: CAITPKQGDRGPDTQYF
CDR3nt: TGTGCCATCACCCCTAAACAGGGGGACAGGGGACCAGATACGCAGTATTTT

abundance: few
d_gene: .
v_gene: TRBV29-1
j_gene: TRBJ2-3
CDR3aa: CSVELQGTSTDTQYF
CDR3nt: TGCAGCGTTGAACTCCAGGGCACTAGCACAGATACGCAGTATTTT

abundance: .
d_gene: TRBD1
v_gene: TRBV5-8
j_gene: TRBJ2-2
CDR3aa: CASSLGQGFSGELFF
CDR3nt: TGTGCCAGCAGCTTGGGACAGGGTTTTTCCGGGGAGCTGTTTTTT

abundance: .
d_gene: .
v_gene: TRBV18
j_gene: TRBJ2-6
CDR3aa: CASSPLGTASSGANVLTF
CDR3nt: TGTGCCAGCTCGCCCTTGGGCACTGCGAGCTCTGGGGCCAACGTCCTGACTTTC

abundance: once
d_gene: .
v_gene: TRBV30
j_gene: TRBJ2-1
CDR3aa: CAWRSRPVNEQFF
CDR3nt: TGTGCCTGGAGATCGCGGCCGGTGAATGAGCAGTTCTTC

abundance: .
d_gene: .
v_gene: TRBV27
j_gene: TRBJ2-5
CDR3aa: CASKRSPQETQYF
CDR3nt: TGTGCCAGCAAGAGAAGCCCCCAAGAGACCCAGTACTTC

abundance: once
d_gene: TRBD1
v_gene: TRBV24-1
j_gene: TRBJ1-6
CDR3aa: CATRGTGQGDEPHNSPLHF
CDR3nt: TGTGCCACCAGGGGAACGGGGCAGGGGGACGAGCCTCACAATTCACCCCTCCACTTT

abundance: .
d_gene: .
v_gene: TRBV2
j_gene: TRBJ1-5
CDR3aa: CASRAGDGNQPQHF
CDR3nt: TGTGCCAGCAGGGCGGGGGACGGCAATCAGCCCCAGCATTTT

abundance: few
d_gene: .
v_gene: TRBV5-6
j_gene: TRBJ1-1
CDR3aa: CASSTGVDAAEAFF
CDR3nt: TGTGCCAGCAGCACCGGGGTGGATGCGGCTGAAGCTTTCTTT

abundance: .
d_gene: .
v_gene: TRBV28
j_gene: TRBJ2-3
CDR3aa: CASSLLLAGDVKWYF
CDR3nt: TGTGCCAGCAGTTTATTACTAGCTGGGGACGTGAAGTGGTATTTT

abundance: .
d_gene: .
v_gene: TRBV7-2
j_gene: TRBJ1-1
CDR3aa: CASSLVFSMNTEAFF
CDR3nt: TGTGCCAGCAGCTTAGTATTCAGTATGAACACTGAAGCTTTCTTT

abundance: .
d_gene: TRBD1
v_gene: TRBV14
j_gene: TRBJ1-4
CDR3aa: CASSHLGQAEKLFF
CDR3nt: TGTGCCAGCAGCCACTTGGGACAGGCTGAAAAACTGTTTTTT

abundance: .
d_gene: TRBD1
v_gene: TRBV4-1
j_gene: TRBJ1-5
CDR3aa: CASSETGRQPQHF
CDR3nt: TGCGCCAGCAGCGAGACAGGGAGGCAGCCCCAGCATTTT

abundance: .
d_gene: TRBD1
v_gene: TRBV30
j_gene: TRBJ2-5
CDR3aa: CAWATGVEETQYF
CDR3nt: TGTGCCTGGGCAACAGGGGTGGAAGAGACCCAGTACTTC

abundance: .
d_gene: .
v_gene: TRBV11-2
j_gene: TRBJ2-7
CDR3aa: CASSLVSVRGLGYEQYF
CDR3nt: TGTGCCAGCAGCTTAGTATCCGTACGGGGGTTGGGGTACGAGCAGTACTTC

abundance: .
d_gene: TRBD1
v_gene: TRBV7-8
j_gene: TRBJ1-1
CDR3aa: CASKTGVNTEAFF
CDR3nt: TGTGCCAGCAAGACAGGGGTCAACACTGAAGCTTTCTTT

abundance: .
d_gene: .
v_gene: TRBV15
j_gene: TRBJ1-2
CDR3aa: CATSRAGIGNYGYTF
CDR3nt: TGTGCCACCAGCAGAGCAGGGATTGGGAACTATGGCTACACCTTC

abundance: .
d_gene: .
v_gene: TRBV5-5
j_gene: TRBJ1-1
CDR3aa: CASSPWGTSNTEAFF
CDR3nt: TGTGCCAGCAGCCCCTGGGGGACATCGAACACTGAAGCTTTCTTT

abundance: few
d_gene: .
v_gene: TRBV2
j_gene: TRBJ1-1
CDR3aa: CASSAEANTEAFF
CDR3nt: TGTGCCAGCAGTGCTGAGGCGAACACTGAAGCTTTCTTT

abundance: .
d_gene: .
v_gene: TRBV18
j_gene: TRBJ2-2
CDR3aa: CASSPSSNGELFF
CDR3nt: TGTGCCAGCTCACCTTCGAGCAACGGGGAGCTGTTTTTT

abundance: .
d_gene: TRBD1
v_gene: TRBV6-5
j_gene: TRBJ1-4
CDR3aa: CASSLSRDSEKLFF
CDR3nt: TGTGCCAGCAGTCTGTCCCGGGACAGTGAAAAACTGTTTTTT

abundance: .
d_gene: TRBD1
v_gene: TRBV12-3/TRBV12-4
j_gene: TRBJ2-7
CDR3aa: CAILTGDEQYF
CDR3nt: TGTGCCATCCTGACAGGGGACGAGCAGTACTTC

abundance: .
d_gene: TRBD1
v_gene: TRBV24-1
j_gene: TRBJ1-6
CDR3aa: CATNGRGLGNSPLHF
CDR3nt: TGTGCCACCAACGGCAGGGGGCTAGGTAATTCACCCCTCCACTTT

abundance: once
d_gene: .
v_gene: TRBV3-1/TRBV3-2
j_gene: TRBJ2-1
CDR3aa: CASSQGSGPRNEQFF
CDR3nt: TGTGCCAGCAGCCAGGGGAGCGGGCCGAGAAATGAGCAGTTCTTC

abundance: .
d_gene: TRBD1
v_gene: TRBV9
j_gene: TRBJ1-4
CDR3aa: CASSPNTRGPKLFF
CDR3nt: TGTGCCAGCAGCCCCAATACCAGGGGGCCAAAACTGTTTTTT

abundance: .
d_gene: TRBD1
v_gene: TRBV3-1/TRBV3-2
j_gene: TRBJ2-5
CDR3aa: CASSHGTGGETQYF
CDR3nt: TGTGCCAGCAGCCACGGGACAGGGGGAGAGACCCAGTACTTC

abundance: .
d_gene: TRBD1
v_gene: TRBV7-8
j_gene: TRBJ2-7
CDR3aa: CASSLTGTGELEQYF
CDR3nt: TGTGCCAGCAGCTTAACCGGGACAGGGGAGCTCGAGCAGTACTTC

abundance: .
d_gene: .
v_gene: TRBV11-2
j_gene: TRBJ2-3
CDR3aa: CASSLGAVGDTQYF
CDR3nt: TGTGCCAGCAGCTTGGGGGCAGTAGGAGATACGCAGTATTTT

abundance: .
d_gene: .
v_gene: TRBV5-1
j_gene: TRBJ1-6
CDR3aa: CASTRYRKHYNSPLHF
CDR3nt: TGCGCCAGCACCCGATACCGAAAGCATTATAATTCACCCCTCCACTTT

abundance: .
d_gene: .
v_gene: TRBV10-3
j_gene: TRBJ1-2
CDR3aa: CAISPGQGGYGYTF
CDR3nt: TGTGCCATCAGCCCGGGGCAGGGAGGGTATGGCTACACCTTC

abundance: .
d_gene: TRBD2
v_gene: TRBV5-1
j_gene: TRBJ2-3
CDR3aa: CASSFGTSGGAPDTQYF
CDR3nt: TGCGCCAGCAGCTTTGGGACTAGCGGGGGGGCCCCAGATACGCAGTATTTT

abundance: .
d_gene: .
v_gene: TRBV28
j_gene: TRBJ2-2
CDR3aa: CASSYGGTGELFF
CDR3nt: TGTGCCAGCAGTTACGGAGGCACCGGGGAGCTGTTTTTT

abundance: .
d_gene: .
v_gene: TRBV2
j_gene: TRBJ1-5
CDR3aa: CASMMSGSNQPQHF
CDR3nt: TGTGCCAGCATGATGTCGGGGTCCAATCAGCCCCAGCATTTT

abundance: .
d_gene: .
v_gene: TRBV11-2
j_gene: TRBJ1-4
CDR3aa: CASSLDLGGVNEKLFF
CDR3nt: TGTGCCAGCAGCTTAGATTTGGGGGGGGTTAATGAAAAACTGTTTTTT

abundance: .
d_gene: .
v_gene: TRBV18
j_gene: TRBJ2-3
CDR3aa: CASSPRSSAGTDTQYF
CDR3nt: TGTGCCAGCTCACCCCGGAGTAGTGCGGGCACAGATACGCAGTATTTT

abundance: .
d_gene: TRBD1
v_gene: TRBV6-5
j_gene: TRBJ1-5
CDR3aa: CASSKTGAANQPQHF
CDR3nt: TGTGCCAGCAGTAAGACAGGGGCCGCCAATCAGCCCCAGCATTTT

abundance: .
d_gene: TRBD2
v_gene: TRBV5-1
j_gene: TRBJ2-7
CDR3aa: CASSLLGGSPGLAVSYEQYF
CDR3nt: TGCGCCAGCAGCTTGTTAGGAGGCTCCCCGGGACTAGCGGTTTCCTACGAGCAGTACTTC

abundance: .
d_gene: .
v_gene: TRBV19
j_gene: TRBJ1-2
CDR3aa: CASSAGPVLYTF
CDR3nt: TGTGCCAGTAGTGCAGGGCCTGTTCTCTACACCTTC